This is a list of T cell receptor beta chains from one sample in a study of OX40 agonist ivuxolimab in advanced cancers. The repertoire was sequenced with immunoSEQ multiplex PCR; TCRdb's copy has only in-frame clones and lacks some. The repertoire has tens of thousands of clones, 88% of them found once; the top ten carry around 18%. The material sequenced was CD4+ or CD8+ T cells sorted from blood, taken in a trial of the OX40 agonist ivuxolimab. Receptors were obtained from an adult with an advanced solid tumor such as melanoma, head and neck, liver or kidney cancer. Both conserved end residues are part of each CDR3. D genes are given only for firm matches. Not all rows give a size; the values are once, few, many and, for expanded clones, a class.

cdr3_aa,cdr3_nt,v_call,d_call,j_call,clone_size,cdr3_length
CASKSSGYNEQFF,TGTGCCAGTAAGTCTAGCGGCTACAATGAGCAGTTCTTC,TRBV19,TRBD2,TRBJ2-1,.,13
CASSYVADYNSPLHF,TGTGCCAGCAGTTACGTGGCAGATTATAATTCACCCCTCCACTTT,TRBV6-6,.,TRBJ1-6,.,15
CASSVEGFGELFF,TGTGCCAGCAGCGTAGAGGGCTTCGGGGAGCTGTTTTTT,TRBV9,.,TRBJ2-2,.,13
CSVPVEGTYEQYF,TGCAGCGTTCCCGTCGAGGGAACCTACGAGCAGTACTTC,TRBV29-1,.,TRBJ2-7,.,13
CASSIGGNTEAFF,TGTGCCAGTAGTATAGGCGGGAACACTGAAGCTTTCTTT,TRBV19,.,TRBJ1-1,.,13
CASSRDGGDTIYF,TGTGCCAGCAGTCGGGACGGAGGGGACACCATATATTTT,TRBV7-7,.,TRBJ1-3,.,13
CASSPDLYGYTF,TGTGCCAGCAGTCCGGACCTCTATGGCTACACCTTC,TRBV27,.,TRBJ1-2,.,12
CSAWTGGGGYTQYF,TGCAGCGCCTGGACAGGTGGGGGGGGGTATACGCAGTATTTT,TRBV29-1,.,TRBJ2-3,once,14
CASSELQGQPQHF,TGTGCCAGCAGTGAGCTGCAGGGTCAGCCCCAGCATTTT,TRBV2,.,TRBJ1-5,.,13
CASSTRPPSSGDQETQYF,TGTGCCAGCAGCACCCGACCCCCGAGTTCAGGCGACCAAGAGACCCAGTACTTC,TRBV11-2,.,TRBJ2-5,few,18
CASSQGTDTQYF,TGTGCCAGCAGCCAGGGCACAGATACGCAGTATTTT,TRBV6-6,.,TRBJ2-3,.,12
CASSQERGAYEQYF,TGTGCCAGCAGCCAAGAAAGGGGCGCCTACGAGCAGTACTTC,TRBV7-9,.,TRBJ2-7,few,14
CASSVSSDPDTQYF,TGTGCCAGCAGTGTTAGTTCGGACCCAGATACGCAGTATTTT,TRBV2,.,TRBJ2-3,.,14
CASTPHELRPNQQFF,TGTGCCAGCACCCCTCACGAACTGAGGCCCAATCAGCAGTTCTTC,TRBV21-1,.,TRBJ2-1,.,15
CASSDRVSTDTQYF,TGTGCCAGTTCCGACAGGGTTTCGACAGATACGCAGTATTTT,TRBV9,TRBD1,TRBJ2-3,.,14
CASSEMVTNRQPQHF,TGTGCCAGCAGTGAAATGGTGACAAACAGGCAGCCCCAGCATTTT,TRBV6-1,.,TRBJ1-5,once,15
CASSWDNNYGYTF,TGTGCCAGCAGTTGGGACAATAACTATGGCTACACCTTC,TRBV2,.,TRBJ1-2,.,13
CASSYAGNNQPQHF,TGTGCCAGCAGTTACGCCGGGAACAATCAGCCCCAGCATTTT,TRBV6-5,.,TRBJ1-5,.,14
CASSLYGGDTQYF,TGTGCCAGCTCACTCTACGGTGGAGATACGCAGTATTTT,TRBV18,.,TRBJ2-3,.,13
CASSGSSGATSGNTIYF,TGTGCCAGCAGCGGATCCTCAGGGGCCACCTCTGGAAACACCATATATTTT,TRBV9,.,TRBJ1-3,.,17
CASSQDWQIYGYTF,TGTGCCAGCAGCCAAGATTGGCAGATCTATGGCTACACCTTC,TRBV14,.,TRBJ1-2,.,14
CASSQESSEEQYF,TGTGCCAGCAGCCAAGAGTCGAGCGAGGAGCAGTACTTC,TRBV5-6,.,TRBJ2-7,.,13
CAWESGTGDGYTF,TGTGCCTGGGAAAGTGGGACAGGGGATGGCTACACCTTC,TRBV30,TRBD1,TRBJ1-2,.,13
CASLPGTGGNYGYTF,TGTGCCAGCTTGCCGGGGACAGGGGGCAACTATGGCTACACCTTC,TRBV27,TRBD1,TRBJ1-2,.,15
CASRPGTGFTDTQYF,TGTGCCAGCCGACCAGGGACAGGGTTCACAGATACGCAGTATTTT,TRBV6-6,TRBD1,TRBJ2-3,once,15
CASSLGENQPQHF,TGTGCCAGCAGCTTAGGGGAGAATCAGCCCCAGCATTTT,TRBV7-9,.,TRBJ1-5,.,13
CASTPTDYGYTF,TGTGCCAGCACCCCGACAGACTATGGCTACACCTTC,TRBV6-6,.,TRBJ1-2,.,12
CASSHRGLRSSYEQYF,TGTGCCAGCAGCCACAGGGGCCTAAGGAGCTCCTACGAGCAGTACTTC,TRBV7-9,TRBD1,TRBJ2-7,.,16
CASQPGQEVEQYF,TGTGCCAGTCAACCGGGACAGGAGGTCGAGCAGTACTTC,TRBV7-9,TRBD1,TRBJ2-7,.,13
CASSSMDIIEISYNEQFF,TGCGCCAGCAGCTCCATGGACATTATAGAGATATCCTACAATGAGCAGTTCTTC,TRBV5-1,.,TRBJ2-1,.,18
CSVVTGVGIQYF,TGCAGCGTAGTGACAGGGGTGGGCATTCAGTACTTC,TRBV29-1,TRBD1,TRBJ2-4,.,12
CASSYTGTENSPLHF,TGTGCCAGCAGTTACACCGGGACCGAGAATTCACCCCTCCACTTT,TRBV6-5,.,TRBJ1-6,.,15
CASSEGSGYTF,TGTGCCAGCAGTGAGGGGTCGGGCTACACCTTC,TRBV4-2,.,TRBJ1-2,.,11
CASSLLGTGELFF,TGTGCCAGCAGCTTACTCGGGACCGGGGAGCTGTTTTTT,TRBV13,.,TRBJ2-2,.,13
CASSLWGLERRAGELFF,TGTGCCAGCAGTTTATGGGGACTAGAGCGGAGAGCCGGGGAGCTGTTTTTT,TRBV28,TRBD2,TRBJ2-2,.,17
CASSATTYSNQPQHF,TGTGCCAGCAGTGCGACGACCTATAGCAATCAGCCCCAGCATTTT,TRBV27,.,TRBJ1-5,few,15
CASSHPPGGGNEQFF,TGCGCCAGCAGCCACCCGCCCGGGGGGGGGAATGAGCAGTTCTTC,TRBV4-1,TRBD2,TRBJ2-1,once,15
CSVDLSGTIYF,TGCAGCGTCGACCTGTCCGGCACCATATATTTT,TRBV29-1,.,TRBJ1-3,.,11
CASSFSRNSPLHF,TGTGCCAGCAGTTTTAGTAGGAATTCACCCCTCCACTTT,TRBV27,.,TRBJ1-6,.,13
CAWGPRANQPQHF,TGTGCCTGGGGGCCCAGGGCCAATCAGCCCCAGCATTTT,TRBV30,.,TRBJ1-5,.,13
CASSLSRGGTEAFF,TGTGCCAGCAGTTTAAGCAGGGGGGGGACTGAAGCTTTCTTT,TRBV27,TRBD1,TRBJ1-1,.,14
CASSLVLNTGELFF,TGTGCCAGCAGCTTAGTTCTGAACACCGGGGAGCTGTTTTTT,TRBV7-8,.,TRBJ2-2,.,14
CASSQELQVRDQPQHF,TGCGCCAGCAGCCAAGAGTTACAGGTTAGGGATCAGCCCCAGCATTTT,TRBV4-1,.,TRBJ1-5,.,16
CASSATGNNEQFF,TGTGCCAGTAGTGCGACGGGAAACAATGAGCAGTTCTTC,TRBV19,.,TRBJ2-1,.,13
CASSVGYDRILHF,TGTGCCAGCAGCGTAGGATACGACAGGATCCTCCACTTT,TRBV9,.,TRBJ1-6,.,13
CASRLTGEAGEKLFF,TGTGCCAGCCGACTGACAGGGGAGGCGGGTGAAAAACTGTTTTTT,TRBV6-5,TRBD1,TRBJ1-4,.,15
CASSLPTGGQETQYF,TGTGCCAGCAGCCTACCGACAGGGGGGCAAGAGACCCAGTACTTC,TRBV5-5,TRBD1,TRBJ2-5,.,15
CASSQDSNEQFF,TGCGCCAGCAGCCAAGACAGCAATGAGCAGTTCTTC,TRBV4-3,.,TRBJ2-1,.,12
CASGVASTDTQYF,TGCGCCAGCGGGGTGGCTAGCACAGATACGCAGTATTTT,TRBV4-3,.,TRBJ2-3,.,13
CASSYVFNEQFF,TGTGCCAGCAGTTACGTATTCAATGAGCAGTTCTTC,TRBV6-6,.,TRBJ2-1,.,12
CASSEGQGNTEAFF,TGTGCCAGCAGCGAGGGACAGGGGAACACTGAAGCTTTCTTT,TRBV11-2,TRBD1,TRBJ1-1,.,14
CASRRTSGGFDEQFF,TGTGCCAGCAGACGGACTAGCGGGGGGTTCGATGAGCAGTTCTTC,TRBV7-2,TRBD2,TRBJ2-1,.,15
CASSLGTLNEQFF,TGTGCCAGCAGTTTAGGGACTCTCAATGAGCAGTTCTTC,TRBV27,.,TRBJ2-1,.,13
CATLTGDDNGYTF,TGTGCCACCCTTACGGGGGATGACAATGGCTACACCTTC,TRBV6-4,.,TRBJ1-2,once,13
CASSLGRLDATNEKLFF,TGTGCCAGCAGCCTAGGAAGGTTGGACGCAACTAATGAAAAACTGTTTTTT,TRBV7-9,.,TRBJ1-4,.,17
CASSEGSGELFF,TGTGCCAGCTCCGAGGGGTCCGGGGAGCTGTTTTTT,TRBV9,.,TRBJ2-2,.,12
CASSLYRGNEAFF,TGTGCCAGCAGTCTTTACAGGGGGAATGAAGCTTTCTTT,TRBV6-1,TRBD1,TRBJ1-1,.,13
CASSAGASSGTDTQYF,TGTGCCAGCAGCGCGGGCGCGTCTAGTGGCACAGATACGCAGTATTTT,TRBV9,.,TRBJ2-3,.,16
CASSLLVELVTGELFF,TGTGCCAGCAGCTTACTAGTAGAGTTAGTCACCGGGGAGCTGTTTTTT,TRBV7-3,.,TRBJ2-2,once,16